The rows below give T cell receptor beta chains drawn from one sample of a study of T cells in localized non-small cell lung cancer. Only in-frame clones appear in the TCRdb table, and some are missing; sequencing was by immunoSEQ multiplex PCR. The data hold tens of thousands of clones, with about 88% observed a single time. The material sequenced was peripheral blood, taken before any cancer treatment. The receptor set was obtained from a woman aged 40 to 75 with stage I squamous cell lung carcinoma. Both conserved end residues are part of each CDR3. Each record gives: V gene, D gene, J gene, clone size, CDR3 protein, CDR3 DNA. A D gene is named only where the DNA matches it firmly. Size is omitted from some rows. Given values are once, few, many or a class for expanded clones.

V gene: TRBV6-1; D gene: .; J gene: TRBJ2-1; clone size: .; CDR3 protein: CASSWSAYNEQFF; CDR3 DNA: TGTGCCAGCAGCTGGTCAGCCTACAATGAGCAGTTCTTC
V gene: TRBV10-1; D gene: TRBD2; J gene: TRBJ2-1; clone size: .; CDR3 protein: CASSSGLAPNEQFF; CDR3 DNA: TGCGCCAGCAGTTCGGGACTAGCCCCCAATGAGCAGTTCTTC
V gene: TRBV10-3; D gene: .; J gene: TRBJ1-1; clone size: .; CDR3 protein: CAIDRLTEAFF; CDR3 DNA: TGTGCCATCGACAGACTTACTGAAGCTTTCTTT
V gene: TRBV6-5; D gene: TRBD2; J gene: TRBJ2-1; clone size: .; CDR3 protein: CASRASGGSYNEQFF; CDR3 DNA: TGTGCCAGCAGAGCTAGCGGGGGTTCCTACAATGAGCAGTTCTTC
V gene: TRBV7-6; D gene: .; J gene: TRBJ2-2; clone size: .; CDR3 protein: CASSQQGRDTGELFF; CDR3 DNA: TGTGCCAGCAGCCAACAGGGGAGGGACACCGGGGAGCTGTTTTTT
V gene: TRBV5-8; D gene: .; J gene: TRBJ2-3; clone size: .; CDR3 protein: CASSLGDTISTDTQYF; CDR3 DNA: TGTGCCAGCAGCTTGGGGGACACCATTAGCACAGATACGCAGTATTTT
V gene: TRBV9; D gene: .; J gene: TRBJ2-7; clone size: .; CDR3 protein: CASSSRGGDEQYF; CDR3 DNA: TGTGCCAGCAGCTCGAGAGGGGGGGACGAGCAGTACTTC
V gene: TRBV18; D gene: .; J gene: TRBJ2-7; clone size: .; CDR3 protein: CASSPPPGAEQYF; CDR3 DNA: TGTGCCAGCTCACCACCCCCCGGGGCCGAGCAGTACTTC
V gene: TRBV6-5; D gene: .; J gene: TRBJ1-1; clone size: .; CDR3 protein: CASSWGLNTEAFF; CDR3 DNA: TGTGCCAGCAGTTGGGGGCTCAACACTGAAGCTTTCTTT
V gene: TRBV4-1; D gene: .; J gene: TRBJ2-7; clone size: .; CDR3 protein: CASSQTLRGKNEQYF; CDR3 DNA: TGCGCCAGCAGCCAAACTCTAAGGGGGAAAAACGAGCAGTACTTC
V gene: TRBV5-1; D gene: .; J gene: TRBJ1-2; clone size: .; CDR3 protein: CASSYQGDGYTF; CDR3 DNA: TGCGCCAGCAGTTATCAAGGTGATGGCTACACCTTC
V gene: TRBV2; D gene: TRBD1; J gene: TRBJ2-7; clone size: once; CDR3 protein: CASSQDRGSYEQYF; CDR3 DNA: TGTGCCAGCAGTCAGGACAGGGGCTCCTACGAGCAGTACTTC
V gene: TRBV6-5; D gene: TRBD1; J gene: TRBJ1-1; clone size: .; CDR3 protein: CASSYRQGQNTEAFF; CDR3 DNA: TGTGCCAGCAGTTACCGACAGGGTCAGAACACTGAAGCTTTCTTT
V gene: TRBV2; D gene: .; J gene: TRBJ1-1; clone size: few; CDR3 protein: CAIGGGQNTEAFF; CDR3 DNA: TGTGCCATCGGGGGCGGCCAGAACACTGAAGCTTTCTTT
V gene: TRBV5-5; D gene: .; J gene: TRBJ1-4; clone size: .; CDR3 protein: CASSSDKTGTPNEKLFF; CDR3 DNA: TGTGCCAGCAGCTCGGATAAAACCGGGACACCTAATGAAAAACTGTTTTTT
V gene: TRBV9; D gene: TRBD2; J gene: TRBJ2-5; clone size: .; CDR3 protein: CASSPFSVAGYQETQYF; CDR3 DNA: TGTGCCAGCAGCCCGTTCTCGGTAGCGGGGTACCAAGAGACCCAGTACTTC
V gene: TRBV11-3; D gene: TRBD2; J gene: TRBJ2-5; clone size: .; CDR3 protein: CASSPGLGAGGGETQYF; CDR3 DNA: TGTGCCAGCAGCCCCGGTCTTGGGGCGGGGGGCGGAGAGACCCAGTACTTC
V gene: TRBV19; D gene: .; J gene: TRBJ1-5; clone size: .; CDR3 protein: CASSPRQTHFNQPQHF; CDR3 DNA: TGTGCCAGTAGTCCCCGACAGACCCATTTTAATCAGCCCCAGCATTTT
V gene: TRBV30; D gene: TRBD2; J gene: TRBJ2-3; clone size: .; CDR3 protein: CAWRLAGGTDTQYF; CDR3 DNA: TGTGCCTGGAGACTAGCGGGGGGCACAGATACGCAGTATTTT
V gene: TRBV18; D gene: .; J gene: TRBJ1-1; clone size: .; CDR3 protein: CASSQLPGIQVGTEAFF; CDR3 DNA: TGTGCCAGCTCTCAGTTACCAGGGATTCAGGTTGGCACTGAAGCTTTCTTT
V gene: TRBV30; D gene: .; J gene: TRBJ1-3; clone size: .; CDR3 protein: CAWVLGGADTIYF; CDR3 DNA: TGTGCCTGGGTATTGGGGGGCGCAGACACCATATATTTT
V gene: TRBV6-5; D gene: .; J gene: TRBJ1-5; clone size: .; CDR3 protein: CASKQANQPQHF; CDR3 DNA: TGTGCCAGCAAACAGGCCAATCAGCCCCAGCATTTT
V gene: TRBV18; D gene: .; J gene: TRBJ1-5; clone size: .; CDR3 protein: CASSRGGGNQPQHF; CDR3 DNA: TGTGCCAGCTCAAGGGGGGGCGGCAATCAGCCCCAGCATTTT
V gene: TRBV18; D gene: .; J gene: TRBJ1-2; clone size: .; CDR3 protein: CASSPQGDGYTF; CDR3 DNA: TGTGCCAGCTCACCACAAGGGGATGGCTACACCTTC
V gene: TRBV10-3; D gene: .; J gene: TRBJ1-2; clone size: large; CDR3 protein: CAISDQGFSPNYGYTF; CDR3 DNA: TGTGCCATCAGTGATCAGGGCTTTTCCCCTAACTATGGCTACACCTTC
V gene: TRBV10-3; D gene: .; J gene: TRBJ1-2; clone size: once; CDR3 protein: CAISLQDSYGYTF; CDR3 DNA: TGTGCCATCAGCTTACAGGATTCCTATGGCTACACCTTC
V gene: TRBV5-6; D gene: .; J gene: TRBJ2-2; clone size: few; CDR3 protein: CASSLVGARTGELFF; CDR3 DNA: TGTGCCAGCAGCTTGGTCGGGGCGCGCACCGGGGAGCTGTTTTTT
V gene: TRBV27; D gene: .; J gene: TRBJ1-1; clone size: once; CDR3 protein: CASSSQANTEAFF; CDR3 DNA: TGTGCCAGCAGTTCCCAGGCGAACACTGAAGCTTTCTTT
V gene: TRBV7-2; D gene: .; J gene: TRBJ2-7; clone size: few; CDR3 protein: CASSQSRYEQYF; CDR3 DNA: TGTGCCAGCAGCCAGAGCCGCTACGAGCAGTACTTC
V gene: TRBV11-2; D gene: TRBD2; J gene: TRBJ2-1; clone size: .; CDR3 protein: CASSWAGGHNNEQFF; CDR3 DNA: TGTGCCAGCAGCTGGGCGGGGGGACACAACAATGAGCAGTTCTTC
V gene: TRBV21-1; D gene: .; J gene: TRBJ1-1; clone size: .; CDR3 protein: CASSSAGTENTEAFF; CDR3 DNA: TGTGCCAGCAGCAGTGCCGGGACAGAGAACACTGAAGCTTTCTTT
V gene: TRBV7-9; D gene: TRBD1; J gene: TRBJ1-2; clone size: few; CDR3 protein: CASSPGQGAEGYTF; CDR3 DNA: TGTGCCAGCAGCCCGGGACAGGGGGCGGAAGGCTACACCTTC
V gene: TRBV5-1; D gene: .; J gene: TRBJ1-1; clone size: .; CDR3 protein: CASSLSGMNTEAFF; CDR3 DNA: TGCGCCAGCAGCTTAAGTGGGATGAACACTGAAGCTTTCTTT
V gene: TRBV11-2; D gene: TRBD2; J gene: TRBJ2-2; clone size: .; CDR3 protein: CASSLAGGGAHGELFF; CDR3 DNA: TGTGCCAGCAGCTTAGCTGGCGGGGGGGCCCACGGGGAGCTGTTTTTT
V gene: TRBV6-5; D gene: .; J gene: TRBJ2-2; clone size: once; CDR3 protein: CASSYGLSGELFF; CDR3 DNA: TGTGCCAGCAGTTACGGGCTTTCCGGGGAGCTGTTTTTT
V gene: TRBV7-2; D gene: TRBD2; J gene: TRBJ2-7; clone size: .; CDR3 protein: CASSSSGGASEQYF; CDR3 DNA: TGTGCCAGCAGCAGTAGCGGGGGGGCCTCCGAGCAGTACTTC
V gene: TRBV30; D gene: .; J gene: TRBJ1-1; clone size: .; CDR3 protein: CALKRALMNTEAFF; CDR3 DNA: TGTGCCTTGAAAAGGGCACTCATGAACACTGAAGCTTTCTTT
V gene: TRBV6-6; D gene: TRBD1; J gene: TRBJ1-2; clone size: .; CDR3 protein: CASSSGTVNYGYTF; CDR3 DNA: TGTGCCAGCAGTTCGGGGACAGTAAACTATGGCTACACCTTC
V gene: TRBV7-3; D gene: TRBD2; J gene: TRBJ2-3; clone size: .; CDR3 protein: CASSLTVGGASTDTQYF; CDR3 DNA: TGTGCCAGCAGCTTAACGGTGGGAGGGGCCAGCACAGATACGCAGTATTTT
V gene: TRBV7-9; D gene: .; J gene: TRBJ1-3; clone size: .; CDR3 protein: CASSRQVGGNTIYF; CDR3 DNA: TGTGCCAGCAGCAGACAGGTGGGAGGAAACACCATATATTTT
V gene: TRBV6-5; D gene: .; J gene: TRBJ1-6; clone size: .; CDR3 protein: CASSYSTQAYNSPLHF; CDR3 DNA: TGTGCCAGCAGTTACTCGACTCAGGCCTATAATTCACCCCTCCACTTT
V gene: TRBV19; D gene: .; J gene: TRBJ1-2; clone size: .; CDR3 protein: CASSMNSYGYTF; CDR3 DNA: TGTGCCAGTAGTATGAACAGCTATGGCTACACCTTC
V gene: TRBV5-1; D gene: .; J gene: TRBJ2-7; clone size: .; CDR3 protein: CASSVDGYEQYF; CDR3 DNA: TGCGCCAGCAGCGTGGACGGGTACGAGCAGTACTTC
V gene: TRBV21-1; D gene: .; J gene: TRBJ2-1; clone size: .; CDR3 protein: CASSKGTSGGRYNEQFF; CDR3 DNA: TGTGCCAGCAGCAAAGGGACTAGCGGGGGGCGGTACAATGAGCAGTTCTTC
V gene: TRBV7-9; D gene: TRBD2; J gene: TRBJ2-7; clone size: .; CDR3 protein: CASTLAGGHEQYF; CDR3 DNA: TGTGCCAGCACCTTAGCGGGGGGGCACGAGCAGTACTTC
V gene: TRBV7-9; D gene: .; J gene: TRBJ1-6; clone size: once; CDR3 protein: CASSFMYSNSPLHF; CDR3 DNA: TGTGCCAGCAGCTTTATGTACAGTAATTCACCCCTCCACTTT
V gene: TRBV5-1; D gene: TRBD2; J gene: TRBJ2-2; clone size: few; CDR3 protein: CASSPQAGVATGELFF; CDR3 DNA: TGCGCCAGCAGCCCACAAGCGGGGGTGGCCACCGGGGAGCTGTTTTTT
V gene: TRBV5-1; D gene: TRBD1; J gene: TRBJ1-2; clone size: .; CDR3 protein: CASSLAGTGGEGYTF; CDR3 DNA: TGCGCCAGCAGCTTGGCCGGGACAGGGGGAGAAGGCTACACCTTC
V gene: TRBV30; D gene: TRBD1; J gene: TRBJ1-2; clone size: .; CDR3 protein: CASKGQGASGGYTF; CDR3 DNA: TGTGCCTCAAAAGGACAGGGGGCGTCGGGTGGCTACACCTTC
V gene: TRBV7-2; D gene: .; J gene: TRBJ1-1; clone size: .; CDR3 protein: CASSLGRSNTEAFF; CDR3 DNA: TGTGCCAGCAGCTTAGGACGGTCGAACACTGAAGCTTTCTTT
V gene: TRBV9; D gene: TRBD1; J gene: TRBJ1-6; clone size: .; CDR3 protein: CASSVGLDRSSYNSPLHF; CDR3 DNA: TGTGCCAGCAGCGTTGGATTGGACAGGAGCTCCTATAATTCACCCCTCCACTTT
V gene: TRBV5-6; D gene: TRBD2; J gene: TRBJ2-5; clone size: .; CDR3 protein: CASSSLLAGGPEQETQYF; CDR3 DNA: TGTGCCAGCAGCTCCCTACTAGCGGGGGGGCCTGAGCAAGAGACCCAGTACTTC
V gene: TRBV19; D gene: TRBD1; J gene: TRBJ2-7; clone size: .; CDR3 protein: CASSMGTGASYEQYF; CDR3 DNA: TGTGCCAGTAGTATGGGGACAGGAGCCTCCTACGAGCAGTACTTC
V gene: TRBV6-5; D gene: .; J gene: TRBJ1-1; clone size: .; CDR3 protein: CASSQERSQGAFF; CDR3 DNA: TGTGCCAGCAGCCAAGAGAGATCCCAAGGGGCTTTCTTT
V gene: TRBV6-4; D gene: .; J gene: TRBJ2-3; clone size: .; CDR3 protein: CASSTGTSPTDTQYF; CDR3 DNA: TGTGCCAGCAGTACCGGGACCTCGCCCACAGATACGCAGTATTTT